This entry describes one T cell receptor beta chain. What it binds is unknown. Losses at the gene ends were 3 bases for V and 1 base for J; bases not matched to a gene: 9. The CDR3 length is 17 residues. Germline CDR1 is MNHEY and CDR2 is SMNVEV (reference sequence). The entry originates in a study of cytomegalovirus exposure and HLA in healthy donors. Study context: Caucasian-associated ancestry cluster membership applied to over 80% of 300 to 450 genotyped donors. Findings of the study overall: Through in vitro validation, a few CMV-associated chains were shown to be specific for CMV antigens.

PCR involved 60 Vbeta and 13 Jbeta primers. The table came from immunoSEQ multiplex PCR; TCRdb's copy has only in-frame clones and leaves some out. Of under 120,000 clones in the sample, 50% to 65% were seen once. The chain links TRBV27 to TRBJ2-7, with 10 nucleotides matching TRBD1. What was sequenced was PBMCs. This receptor was identified in a man under 40 in good health and CMV-seropositive. The CDR3 loop is CASSFLSGQGSSYEQYF. CDR3 coding DNA: TGTGCCAGCAGTTTCCTCTCGGGACAGGGGTCTTCCTACGAGCAGTACTTC.